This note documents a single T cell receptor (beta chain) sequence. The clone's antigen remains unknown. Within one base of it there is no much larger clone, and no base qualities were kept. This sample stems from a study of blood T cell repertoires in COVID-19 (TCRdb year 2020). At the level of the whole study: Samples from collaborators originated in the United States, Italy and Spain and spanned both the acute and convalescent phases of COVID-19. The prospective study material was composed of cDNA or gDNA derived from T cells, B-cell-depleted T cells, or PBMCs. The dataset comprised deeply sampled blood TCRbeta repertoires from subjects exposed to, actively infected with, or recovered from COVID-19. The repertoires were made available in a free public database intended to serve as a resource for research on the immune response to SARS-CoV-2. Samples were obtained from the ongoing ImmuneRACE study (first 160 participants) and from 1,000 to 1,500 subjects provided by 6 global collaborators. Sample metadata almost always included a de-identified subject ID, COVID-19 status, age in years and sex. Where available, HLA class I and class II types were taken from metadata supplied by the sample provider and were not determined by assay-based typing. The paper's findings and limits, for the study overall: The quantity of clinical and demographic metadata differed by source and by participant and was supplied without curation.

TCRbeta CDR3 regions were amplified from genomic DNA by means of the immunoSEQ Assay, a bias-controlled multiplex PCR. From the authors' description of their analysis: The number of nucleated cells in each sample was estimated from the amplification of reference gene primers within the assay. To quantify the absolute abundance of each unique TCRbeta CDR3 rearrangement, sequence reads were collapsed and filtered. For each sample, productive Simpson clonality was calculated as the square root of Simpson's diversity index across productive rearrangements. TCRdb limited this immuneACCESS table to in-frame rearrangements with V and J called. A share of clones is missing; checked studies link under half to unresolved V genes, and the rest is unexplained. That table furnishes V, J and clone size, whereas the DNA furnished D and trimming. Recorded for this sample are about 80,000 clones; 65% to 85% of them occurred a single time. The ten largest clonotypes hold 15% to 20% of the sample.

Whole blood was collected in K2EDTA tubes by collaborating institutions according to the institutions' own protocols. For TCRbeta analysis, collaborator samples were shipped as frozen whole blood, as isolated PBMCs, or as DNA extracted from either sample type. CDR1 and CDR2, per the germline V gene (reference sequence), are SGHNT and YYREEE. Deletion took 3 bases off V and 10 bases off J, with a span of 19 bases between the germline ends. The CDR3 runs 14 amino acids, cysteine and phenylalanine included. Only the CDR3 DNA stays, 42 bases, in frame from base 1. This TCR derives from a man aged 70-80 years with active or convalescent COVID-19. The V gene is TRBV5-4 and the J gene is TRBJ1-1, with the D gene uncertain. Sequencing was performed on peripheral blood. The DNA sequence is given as TGTGCCAGCAGCTCCCAGACAATCGAGTTTGGAGCTTTCTTT. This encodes CASSSQTIEFGAFF. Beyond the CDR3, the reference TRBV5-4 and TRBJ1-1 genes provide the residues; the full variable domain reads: ETGVTQSPTHLIKTRGQQVTLRCSSQSGHNTVSWYQQALGQGPQFIFQYYREEENGRGNFPPRFSGLQFPNYSSELNVNALELDDSALYLCASSSQTIEFGAFFGQGTRLTVV.